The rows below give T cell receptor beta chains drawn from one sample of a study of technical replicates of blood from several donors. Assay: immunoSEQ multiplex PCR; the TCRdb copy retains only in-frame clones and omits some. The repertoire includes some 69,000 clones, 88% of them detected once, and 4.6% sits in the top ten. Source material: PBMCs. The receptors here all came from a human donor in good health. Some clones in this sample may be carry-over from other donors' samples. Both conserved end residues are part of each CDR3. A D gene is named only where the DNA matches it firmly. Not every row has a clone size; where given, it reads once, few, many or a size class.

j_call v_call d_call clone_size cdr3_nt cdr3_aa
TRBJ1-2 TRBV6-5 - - TGTGCCAGCAGTTACTCGCTTGGGCAACTCGGCTATGGCTACACCTTC CASSYSLGQLGYGYTF
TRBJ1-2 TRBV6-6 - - TGTGCCAGCCACGGACAGTATGGCTACACCTTC CASHGQYGYTF
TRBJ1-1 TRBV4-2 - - TGTGCCAGCAGCAGTGGGAGGTTTGACACTGAAGCTTTCTTT CASSSGRFDTEAFF
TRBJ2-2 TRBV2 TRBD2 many TGTGCCAGCAGTGACCTAGCGGGAGGACCCGGGGAGCTGTTTTTT CASSDLAGGPGELFF
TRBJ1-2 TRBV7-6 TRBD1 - TGTGCCAGCAGCCAGCTCTACAGGGGGGCCTATGGCTACACCTTC CASSQLYRGAYGYTF
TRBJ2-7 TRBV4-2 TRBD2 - TGTGCCAGCAGCCAAGCTCATGGGGGAGGGCCGAGCGAGCAGTACTTC CASSQAHGGGPSEQYF
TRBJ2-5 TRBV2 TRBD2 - TGTGCCAGCAGTGAGAGGGCGGGGGGGACCCGGACCCAGTACTTC CASSERAGGTRTQYF
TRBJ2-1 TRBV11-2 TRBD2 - TGTGCCAGCAGCGGAAGCGGGGGACCTGAGCAGTTCTTC CASSGSGGPEQFF
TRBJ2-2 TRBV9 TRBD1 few TGTGCCAGCAGCGCGGACAGGGGAAACACCGGGGAGCTGTTTTTT CASSADRGNTGELFF
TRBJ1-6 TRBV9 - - TGTGCCAGCAGCGTACAGGGTTACTATAATTCACCCCTCCACTTT CASSVQGYYNSPLHF
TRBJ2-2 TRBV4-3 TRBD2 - TGCGCCAGCAGCCATAGCGGGAGTTATGGCGGGGAGCTGTTTTTT CASSHSGSYGGELFF
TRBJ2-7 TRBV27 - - TGTGCCAGCAGTCCCCCTTTGGGGGGAAGCCCCTACGAGCAGTACTTC CASSPPLGGSPYEQYF
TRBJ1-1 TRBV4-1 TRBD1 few TGCGCCAGCAGCCAGTCCAGGGGGAAGGTGGCTTTCTTT CASSQSRGKVAFF
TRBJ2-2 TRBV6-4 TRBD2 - TGTGCCAGCAGTGAACTAGCGGGAGGTGGGACTACCGGGGAGCTGTTTTTT CASSELAGGGTTGELFF
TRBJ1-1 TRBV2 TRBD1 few TGTGCCAGCACAGGACAGGCCATCCCGGGGACTGAAGCTTTCTTT CASTGQAIPGTEAFF
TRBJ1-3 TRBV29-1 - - TGCAGCGTTGATCCCTCCAGGTCCGGAAACACCATATATTTT CSVDPSRSGNTIYF
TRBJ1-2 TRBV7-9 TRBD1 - TGTGCCAGCAGCTTAGACGGGACAGGGTATGGCTACACCTTC CASSLDGTGYGYTF
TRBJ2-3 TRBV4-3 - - TGCGCCAGCAGCGTAGCAGCCGGCACAGATACGCAGTATTTT CASSVAAGTDTQYF
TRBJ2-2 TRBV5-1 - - TGCGCCAGCAGCTTGGTTCCGGGGTCCGGGGAGCTGTTTTTT CASSLVPGSGELFF
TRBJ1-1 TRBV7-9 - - TGTGCCAGCAGCTTATGGCTGAACACTGAAGCTTTCTTT CASSLWLNTEAFF
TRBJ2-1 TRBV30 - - TGTGCCTGGAGTGTACAGTCCCCCGAGCAGTTCTTC CAWSVQSPEQFF
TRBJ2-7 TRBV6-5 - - TGTGCCAGCAGTTACTCGATCGTCAGGGGTTCGTACGAGCAGTACTTC CASSYSIVRGSYEQYF
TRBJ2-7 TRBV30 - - TGTGCCTGGACTCCATGGAGGGGTGGCGAGCAGTACTTC CAWTPWRGGEQYF
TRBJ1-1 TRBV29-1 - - TGCAGCGTTGATCGGGGATTCGGCACTGAAGCTTTCTTT CSVDRGFGTEAFF
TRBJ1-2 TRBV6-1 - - TGTGCCAGCACCTTCCAGACAGGACGGGGCGGCTACACCTTC CASTFQTGRGGYTF
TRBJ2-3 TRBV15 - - TGTGCCACCAGCAGAGAGGCAGGAAGAACAGATACGCAGTATTTT CATSREAGRTDTQYF
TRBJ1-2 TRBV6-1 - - TGTGCCAGCAGTGAAATCCTGGCGGTCGACTATGGCTACACCTTC CASSEILAVDYGYTF
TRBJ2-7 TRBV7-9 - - TGTGCCAGCAGCTTTCCTGGGGCCGAGCAGTACTTC CASSFPGAEQYF
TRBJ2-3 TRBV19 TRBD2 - TGTGCCAGTAGTATAGGCCGGGGGGGCCCGACAGATACGCAGTATTTT CASSIGRGGPTDTQYF
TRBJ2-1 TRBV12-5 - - TGTGCTAGTGGTTTCCGATTGGGAGGACACAATGAGCAGTTCTTC CASGFRLGGHNEQFF
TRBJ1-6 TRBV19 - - TGTGCCAGTAGTATGGGGCAGGGATACTCCTATAATTCACCCCTCCACTTT CASSMGQGYSYNSPLHF
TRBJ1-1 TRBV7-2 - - TGTGCCAGCAGCGGTCAATCGGGGGGCAACACTGAAGCTTTCTTT CASSGQSGGNTEAFF
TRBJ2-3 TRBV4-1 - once TGCGCCAGCCGGAGCGGGCCGGGGGCAGATACGCAGTATTTT CASRSGPGADTQYF
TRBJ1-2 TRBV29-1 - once TGCAGCGTTGAAACAGGGCTGGGCTACACCTTC CSVETGLGYTF
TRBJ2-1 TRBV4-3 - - TGCGCCAGCAGCCAAGGGTACCGTATGGCTGAGCAGTTCTTC CASSQGYRMAEQFF
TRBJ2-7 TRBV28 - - TGTGCCAGCAGTCCAACCCCCGGGGCGGGGTGGTCCTACGAGCAGTACTTC CASSPTPGAGWSYEQYF
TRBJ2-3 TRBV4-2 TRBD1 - TGTGCCAGCAGCCAAGATCCCAACGCGGGACAGGGGGGCTATAGCACAGATACGCAGTATTTT CASSQDPNAGQGGYSTDTQYF
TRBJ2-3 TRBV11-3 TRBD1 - TGTGCCAGCAGTTCTTCCCGGGACAGGGGGCGTGAAGATACGCAGTATTTT CASSSSRDRGREDTQYF
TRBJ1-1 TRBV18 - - TGTGCCAGCTCACCGCGAGAGAACACTGAAGCTTTCTTT CASSPRENTEAFF
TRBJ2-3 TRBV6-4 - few TGTGCCAGCAGTCTTGCAGGGGAAGGCACAGATACGCAGTATTTT CASSLAGEGTDTQYF
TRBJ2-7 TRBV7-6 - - TGTGCCAGCAGCAAGTATACCGGGACTCAGAGCTCCTACGAGCAGTACTTC CASSKYTGTQSSYEQYF
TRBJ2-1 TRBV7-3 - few TGTGCCAGCAGCTTATGGGCGGGGAAATCCTACAATGAGCAGTTCTTC CASSLWAGKSYNEQFF
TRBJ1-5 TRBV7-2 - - TGTGCCAGCAGCCTACGGCCGGGCCTGGACGGGACCCAGCATTTT CASSLRPGLDGTQHF
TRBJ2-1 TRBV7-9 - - TGTGCCAGCAGCTTACAAAGGGGGGAGCAGTTCTTC CASSLQRGEQFF
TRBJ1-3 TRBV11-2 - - TGTGCCAGCAGCTTAAGACAGGACTCTGGAAACACCATATATTTT CASSLRQDSGNTIYF
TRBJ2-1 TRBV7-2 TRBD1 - TGTGCCAGCAGCACCGGGACAGGGAAATGGAATGAGCAGTTCTTC CASSTGTGKWNEQFF
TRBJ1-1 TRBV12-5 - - TGTGCTAGTGACCTAGTAACGAACACTGAAGCTTTCTTT CASDLVTNTEAFF
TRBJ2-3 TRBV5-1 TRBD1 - TGCGCCAGCAGCTTGGTTGGGACAGGGACAGATACGCAGTATTTT CASSLVGTGTDTQYF
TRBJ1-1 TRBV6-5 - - TGTGCCAGCAGTGCCGGGACAAGGAACACTGAAGCTTTCTTT CASSAGTRNTEAFF